These 9 T cell receptor beta chains were all obtained from the same sample, sequenced in a study of neurological immune-mediated disorders. TCRdb re-derived calls from the 5' RACE reads in MiXCR, one entry per CDR3 protein. The sample has some 53,000 distinct CDR3 sequences, around 16% seen once. The sequenced sample consisted of PBMCs. The receptors here all came from a man aged 55 to 70 in good health.

This clonotype was counted ten times or more. The chain employs TRBV4-2 and TRBJ2-7; 8 bases map to TRBD1. Losses at the gene ends were 0 bases for V and 1 base for J; bases not matched to a gene: 8. Germline CDR1 is LGHNA and CDR2 is YNFKEQ. The CDR3 is 17 residues long. CDR3 nucleotide sequence: TGTGCCAGCAGCCAAGACATGGGCAGGGGGCCATCCTACGAGCAGTACTTC. Protein sequence: CASSQDMGRGPSYEQYF.

This clonotype was seen ten or more times. The chain links TRBV5-5 to TRBJ2-1, with TRBD2 matching over 9 bases. The CDR3 loop spans 14 amino acids. The V and J ends lost 2 bases and 7 bases, in that order; junction bases with no gene match: 4. Per germline, CDR1 SGHKS and CDR2 YYEKEE (reference sequence). DNA of the CDR3: TGTGCCAGCAGCTTTAGCGGGAGCAGGAATGAGCAGTTCTTC. This sequence encodes CASSFSGSRNEQFF.

The V call is TRBV5-1, the J call TRBJ2-7, with 11 nucleotides matching TRBD1. V was clipped by 4 bases and J by 5 bases; unmatched bases: 8. Germline V gene sequence: CDR1 SGHRS, CDR2 YFSETQ. The CDR3 is made up of 15 amino acids. The DNA of the CDR3 is TGCGCCAGCAGCCCCGTCTGGACAGGGGGCGACGAGCAGTACTTC. As protein: CASSPVWTGGDEQYF. Full variable domain (outside the CDR3, taken from reference TRBV5-1 and TRBJ2-7): KAGVTQTPRYLIKTRGQQVTLSCSPISGHRSVSWYQQTPGQGLQFLFEYFSETQRNKGNFPGRFSGRQFSNSRSEMNVSTLELGDSALYLCASSPVWTGGDEQYFGPGTRLTVT.

This sequence joins TRBV2 and TRBJ2-2; D is undetermined. Trimming shortened V by 4 bases and J by 4 bases, and 7 bases separated the two germline ends. The CDR3 sequence is 13 residues long. From germline, CDR1 is SNHLY and CDR2 FYNNEI. The DNA for the CDR3 is TGTGCCAGCAGTGGCCTAACCACCGGGGAGCTGTTTTTT. Translated, it gives CASSGLTTGELFF.

The table lists this clonotype with many counts. The rearrangement uses TRBV2 and TRBJ2-1; D call uncertain. CDR1 and CDR2 from the germline V gene are SNHLY and FYNNEI. V was cut by 7 bases and J by 6 bases, with 13 bases left in between. This CDR3 is 13 amino acids long. CDR3 coding DNA: TGTGCCAGCACCGTATTAGGAGCCAATGAGCAGTTCTTC. It encodes CASTVLGANEQFF. The full variable domain, completed using reference TRBV2 and TRBJ2-1, is EPEVTQTPSHQVTQMGQEVILRCVPISNHLYFYWYRQILGQKVEFLVSFYNNEISEKSEIFDDQFSVERPDGSNFTLKIRSTKLEDSAMYFCASTVLGANEQFFGPGTRLTVL.

The rearrangement uses TRBV24-1 and TRBJ2-7; D unclear. CDR1 is KGHDR and CDR2 is SFDVKD in the germline V gene. This CDR3 is 13 amino acids long. Trimming shortened V by 7 bases and J by 4 bases, and 13 bases separated the two germline ends. The CDR3 DNA sequence: TGTGCCACCAGAAATAGCTGGGGTTACGAGCAGTACTTC. As protein: CATRNSWGYEQYF.

The table lists this clonotype with many counts. V usage is TRBV20-1 and J usage is TRBJ1-1, with a tentative D call TRBD1 (5 bases). The CDR3 contains 13 residues. The germline V and J ends were trimmed by 6 bases and 7 bases, with 18 bases remaining between them. Germline V gene sequence: CDR1 DFQATT, CDR2 SNEGSKA (reference sequence). The CDR3 nucleotides are TGCAGTGCCCCCGAAATGAACAGGTTTGAAGCTTTCTTT. This gives the protein CSAPEMNRFEAFF.

There are many counts of this clonotype. The chain combines TRBV20-1 with TRBJ2-7, with 8 bases lining up with TRBD2. Germline CDR1 reads DFQATT; CDR2 reads SNEGSKA (reference sequence). This CDR3 region has 14 residues. Unmatched junction bases numbered 6, after V lost 3 bases and J lost 2 bases. The CDR3, as DNA: TGCAGTGCTAGTTCTAGCGGGTACCCCTACGAGCAGTACTTC. Translation: CSASSSGYPYEQYF.

This clonotype was seen repeatedly, ten times or more. The J gene is TRBJ1-3, the V gene TRBV5-1; D uncertain. V lost 2 bases to trimming and J lost 0 bases, with 12 bases between them. The CDR3 totals 16 residues. Germline CDR1 reads SGHRS; CDR2 reads YFSETQ. The CDR3 spells CASSFDHTDSGNTIYF. CDR3 DNA sequence: TGCGCCAGCAGCTTTGATCACACCGACTCTGGAAACACCATATATTTT. Looking up the rest from reference TRBV5-1 and TRBJ1-3 gives the full variable domain: KAGVTQTPRYLIKTRGQQVTLSCSPISGHRSVSWYQQTPGQGLQFLFEYFSETQRNKGNFPGRFSGRQFSNSRSEMNVSTLELGDSALYLCASSFDHTDSGNTIYFGEGSWLTVV.